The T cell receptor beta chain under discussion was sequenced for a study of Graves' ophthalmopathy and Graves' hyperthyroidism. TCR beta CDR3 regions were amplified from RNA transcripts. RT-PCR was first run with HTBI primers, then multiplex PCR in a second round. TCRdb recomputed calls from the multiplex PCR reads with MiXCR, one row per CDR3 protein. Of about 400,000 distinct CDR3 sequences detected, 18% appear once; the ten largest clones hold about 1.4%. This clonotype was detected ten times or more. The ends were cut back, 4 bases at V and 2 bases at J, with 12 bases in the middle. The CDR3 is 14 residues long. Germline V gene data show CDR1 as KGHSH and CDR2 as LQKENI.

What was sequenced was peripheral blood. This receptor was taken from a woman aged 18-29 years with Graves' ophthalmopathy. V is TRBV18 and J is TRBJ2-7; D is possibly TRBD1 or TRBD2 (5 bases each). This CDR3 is CASSHPGRTYEQYF. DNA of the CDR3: TGTGCCAGCTCACATCCGGGACGGACCTACGAGCAGTACTTC.